The next 4 T cell receptor beta chains were all read from a single sample in a study of response to subunit inactivated influenza vaccine. A single record per CDR3 protein comes from TCRdb applying MiXCR to the RT-PCR reads. The sample yields more than 450,000 distinct CDR3 sequences, around 11% seen once. Material: PBMCs from blood, obtained on the day of vaccination. Receptors originate from a man aged 50 to 59 who received an inactivated influenza vaccine.

The sample holds many counts of this clonotype. V gene TRBV21-1 combines with J gene TRBJ1-1; the table's D call of TRBD1 was not tested on the DNA. TRBV21-1 is a listed pseudogene. CDR3 length: 16 residues. The CDR3 nucleotides are TGTGCCAGCAGCAATGGGAGAGGATATGCGAACACTGAAGCTTTCTTT. This translates into CASSNGRGYANTEAFF.

This clonotype turned up a few times. This rearrangement joins TRBV18 to TRBJ2-1, with 10 bases lining up with TRBD2. Per germline, CDR1 KGHSH and CDR2 LQKENI. There are 17 residues in the CDR3. V trimming: 0 bases; J trimming: 2 bases; junction bases outside the gene matches: 4. The CDR3 spells CASSPPQSGGAYNEQFF. The CDR3 DNA is TGTGCCAGCTCACCACCACAGAGCGGGGGGGCCTACAATGAGCAGTTCTTC.

This clonotype was counted once. A clone one base away is much larger, so this may be a read error. The V and J genes are TRBV29-1 and TRBJ2-5, with 9 bases identical to TRBD2. The V and J ends lost 5 bases and 1 base, in that order; junction bases with no gene match: 5. This CDR3 contains 14 residues. Looked up from germline, CDR1 is SQVTM and CDR2 is ANQGSEA. CDR3 DNA: TGCAGCGTTTCGCTAGCGGGGACCCAAGAGACCCAGTACTTC. Encoded protein: CSVSLAGTQETQYF.

This chain links TRBV7-9 with TRBJ2-1, with D hard to call. This CDR3 is 13 amino acids long. CDR1 is SEHNR and CDR2 is FQNEAQ in the germline V gene (reference sequence). The V end was cut by 2 bases, the J end by 7 bases, with 9 bases between. For the CDR3, the DNA is TGTGCCAGCAGCTTAAGGGTAGGGAATGAGCAGTTCTTC. Its protein is CASSLRVGNEQFF.